This TCR beta chain derives from a study of T cell repertoires in cytomegalovirus infection. Study information: Carrying CMV and the relevant HLA type showed in public TCR beta signatures.

V was pared by 7 bases and J by 2 bases, with 10 bases of the junction left unmatched. There are 15 residues in the CDR3. CDR1 is SGHTA and CDR2 is FQGNSA in the germline V gene. TCRdb reprocessed the reads via MiXCR and lists one record per CDR3 protein. The sample holds 640,000 or so distinct CDR3 sequences, 30% to 35% seen once. As for this clonotype: Its antigen is not known.

Sequencing was performed on cultured PBMCs, taken from culture after CMV antigen stimulation. V usage is TRBV7-2 and J usage is TRBJ2-7; TRBD2 aligns across 8 bases. The source is a human donor in good health (CMV status not recorded). Some clones in this sample may be carry-over from other donors' samples. The CDR3 sequence is CASTQLGLGPYEQYF. The CDR3 nucleotides read TGTGCCAGCACACAATTGGGACTAGGACCCTACGAGCAGTACTTC.